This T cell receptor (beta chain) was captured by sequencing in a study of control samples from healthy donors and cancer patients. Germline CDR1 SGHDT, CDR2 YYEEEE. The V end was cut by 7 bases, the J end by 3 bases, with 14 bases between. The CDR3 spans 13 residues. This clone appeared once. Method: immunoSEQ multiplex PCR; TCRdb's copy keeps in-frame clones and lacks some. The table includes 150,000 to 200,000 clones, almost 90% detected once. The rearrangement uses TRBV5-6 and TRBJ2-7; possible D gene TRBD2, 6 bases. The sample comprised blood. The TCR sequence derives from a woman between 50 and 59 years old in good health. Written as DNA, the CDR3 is TGTGCCAGCGCCGGGAGAACGAACTACGAGCAGTACTTC. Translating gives CASAGRTNYEQYF.